This T cell receptor beta chain was identified in a study of shared T cell receptors in the human thymus. This clone was counted between two and nine times. This CDR3 has 14 residues. The germline gives CDR1 LNHDA, CDR2 SQIVND (reference sequence). V trimming: 8 bases; J trimming: 5 bases; junction bases outside the gene matches: 7. TCRdb's copy holds only in-frame clones and misses some; the assay was immunoSEQ multiplex PCR. The top ten hold approximately 0.013% of the sample, which has roughly 550,000 clones, around 78% seen once. This sample also appeared in a second study, on human thymus T cells. That publication notes: Having surgery to correct congenital heart defects, healthy Finnish infants acted as the donors. Thymus specimens were resections from corrective heart surgery. An apparent bias in V and J gene usage was seen in thymic and blood repertoires. Unrelated individuals were reported by related research to share highly overlapping thymic repertoires.

This receptor was taken from a boy under three years old with a congenital heart defect. The sequencing input was thymocytes. The chain carries TRBV19 and TRBJ2-1, with 9 bases matching TRBD2. CDR3 nucleotides: TGTGCCAGTCATAGCGGGAGTGGGGACAATGAGCAGTTCTTC. Translated, it gives CASHSGSGDNEQFF.